Listed below are T cell receptor beta chains from one sample, sequenced in a study of PD-1 blockade in classical Hodgkin lymphoma. Method: immunoSEQ multiplex PCR; TCRdb's copy keeps in-frame clones and lacks some. This repertoire shows approximately 61,000 clones, 85% to 90% found once; its top ten account for 15%. The sample in question was peripheral blood mononuclear cells (PBMCs), obtained at baseline. Source of these receptors: a human donor with classical Hodgkin lymphoma. Both conserved end residues are part of each CDR3. The D gene is left open where the match is weak. Clone size appears in some rows only: once, few, many, or a class for an expanded clone.

j_call d_call v_call clone_size cdr3_aa cdr3_nt
TRBJ2-1 NA TRBV7-9 NA CASSPPGANEQFF TGTGCCAGCAGCCCTCCGGGGGCAAATGAGCAGTTCTTC
TRBJ2-7 NA TRBV21-1 once CASSPFRGFFGYEQYF TGTGCCAGCAGCCCATTCCGGGGGTTTTTCGGTTACGAGCAGTACTTC
TRBJ1-4 NA TRBV19 NA CASTRVGTNPATNEKLFF TGTGCCAGTACCAGGGTTGGGACCAACCCTGCAACTAATGAAAAACTGTTTTTT
TRBJ2-1 NA TRBV25-1 NA CASSGAGMGEQFF TGTGCCAGCAGTGGGGCAGGGATGGGTGAGCAGTTCTTC
TRBJ1-5 TRBD1 TRBV7-8 NA CASSFHQGVDQPQHF TGTGCCAGCAGCTTCCACCAGGGGGTGGATCAGCCCCAGCATTTT
TRBJ1-3 TRBD1 TRBV2 NA CASSEAWTGTSGNTIYF TGTGCCAGCAGTGAAGCATGGACAGGGACCTCTGGAAACACCATATATTTT
TRBJ2-3 NA TRBV6-5 NA CASLGPSRGTDTQYF TGTGCCAGCTTAGGACCTAGCCGTGGTACAGATACGCAGTATTTT
TRBJ1-2 NA TRBV10-3 NA CAISEFISDHYGYTF TGTGCCATCAGTGAATTTATTAGTGACCACTATGGCTACACCTTC
TRBJ2-7 TRBD1 TRBV15 NA CATSRAGGMSYEQYF TGTGCCACCAGCAGAGCAGGGGGCATGTCCTACGAGCAGTACTTC
TRBJ2-2 NA TRBV11-1 once CASSYGGWELFF TGTGCCAGCAGCTATGGGGGCTGGGAGCTGTTTTTT
TRBJ1-6 TRBD1 TRBV10-3 NA CAISGDRGNSPLHF TGTGCCATCAGTGGGGACAGGGGGAATTCACCCCTCCACTTT
TRBJ2-1 NA TRBV4-1 NA CASSPRNYPSYNEQFF TGCGCCAGCAGCCCCAGGAACTACCCCTCCTACAATGAGCAGTTCTTC
TRBJ2-7 NA TRBV5-1 NA CASSLGSRGGEQYF TGCGCCAGCAGCTTAGGTTCGAGGGGGGGCGAGCAGTACTTC
TRBJ2-7 TRBD2 TRBV5-1 NA CASSRDLSGGAYEQYF TGCGCCAGCAGCCGGGATTTGAGCGGGGGGGCTTACGAGCAGTACTTC
TRBJ2-1 NA TRBV10-2 NA CATSSLEQFF TGCGCCACCAGCAGCCTTGAGCAGTTCTTC
TRBJ1-1 NA TRBV29-1 NA CSVEGVNTEAFF TGCAGCGTTGAAGGAGTGAACACTGAAGCTTTCTTT
TRBJ1-2 NA TRBV5-1 NA CASSLGDSNGYTF TGCGCCAGCAGCTTGGGGGACTCTAATGGCTACACCTTC
TRBJ1-3 NA TRBV28 NA CASSLIGQVNTIYF TGTGCCAGCAGTTTAATTGGACAAGTAAACACCATATATTTT
TRBJ2-3 TRBD2 TRBV5-8 NA CASSLRGVGTDTQYF TGTGCCAGCAGCTTGCGGGGGGTTGGCACAGATACGCAGTATTTT
TRBJ1-2 NA TRBV2 NA CASSEEDTYYGYTF TGTGCCAGCAGTGAAGAGGACACTTACTATGGCTACACCTTC
TRBJ1-1 NA TRBV2 NA CASSAPTGKKSRNTEAFF TGTGCCAGCAGTGCCCCAACAGGGAAAAAGTCGAGGAACACTGAAGCTTTCTTT
TRBJ1-4 NA TRBV7-8 NA CASSSSSGTRWVEKLFF TGTGCCAGCAGCTCAAGTTCCGGGACGCGCTGGGTTGAAAAACTGTTTTTT
TRBJ2-7 NA TRBV12-2 NA CASRLAFCRNEQYF TGTGCAAGTCGCTTAGCTTTCTGTAGGAACGAGCAGTACTTC
TRBJ1-3 NA TRBV30 NA CAWSSIQGNTIYF TGTGCCTGGAGTTCAATACAGGGAAACACCATATATTTT
TRBJ1-1 NA TRBV6-1 NA CASSERVGYTEAFF TGTGCCAGCAGTGAGAGGGTTGGGTACACTGAAGCTTTCTTT
TRBJ1-5 TRBD1 TRBV19 NA CASSRGTGSDQPQHF TGTGCCAGTAGTAGGGGGACAGGGAGTGATCAGCCCCAGCATTTT
TRBJ1-6 NA TRBV27 few CASHHGGSPLHF TGTGCCAGCCACCACGGGGGCTCACCCCTCCACTTT
TRBJ2-5 TRBD2 TRBV5-4 NA CASSTTSGGNKETQYF TGTGCCAGCAGCACAACTAGCGGGGGGAATAAAGAGACCCAGTACTTC
TRBJ1-5 TRBD1 TRBV5-1 NA CASSLGTGRSGDQPQHF TGCGCCAGCAGCCTCGGGACAGGGCGGAGTGGGGATCAGCCCCAGCATTTT
TRBJ2-1 NA TRBV30 NA CASTLTHNEQFF TGTGCCTCCACCCTGACCCACAATGAGCAGTTCTTC
TRBJ2-1 NA TRBV10-1 once CASSVVRIGANEQFF TGCGCCAGCAGTGTCGTTAGAATAGGGGCGAATGAGCAGTTCTTC
TRBJ1-1 TRBD1 TRBV19 once CATRSTGGFKGFF TGTGCCACCCGCTCGACAGGGGGGTTTAAGGGTTTCTTT
TRBJ1-1 NA TRBV5-1 NA CASSAVYTGNTEAFF TGCGCCAGCAGCGCCGTCTATACAGGGAACACTGAAGCTTTCTTT
TRBJ2-5 TRBD1 TRBV5-1 NA CASSSDRGQYQETQYF TGCGCCAGCAGCTCTGATAGGGGACAGTACCAAGAGACCCAGTACTTC
TRBJ2-7 NA TRBV2 NA CASSVQAASSYEQYF TGTGCCAGCAGCGTTCAAGCGGCCAGCTCCTACGAGCAGTACTTC
TRBJ2-7 NA TRBV18 once CASSPTDSGEQYF TGTGCCAGCTCACCGACCGACTCCGGGGAGCAGTACTTC
TRBJ1-1 TRBD1 TRBV29-1 NA CSVHYMNRGTEAFF TGCAGCGTTCACTATATGAACAGGGGCACTGAAGCTTTCTTT
TRBJ2-2 NA TRBV5-1 NA CASSPKGSPGLSFTNTGELFF TGCGCCAGCTCCCCTAAGGGGTCCCCGGGACTCTCGTTCACGAACACCGGGGAGCTGTTTTTT
TRBJ2-5 NA TRBV2 NA CASTGGLQETQYF TGTGCCAGCACCGGTGGCCTACAAGAGACCCAGTACTTC
TRBJ2-7 NA TRBV21-1 NA CASSQYRGRSSYEQYF TGTGCCAGCAGCCAATACAGGGGTAGATCGTCCTACGAGCAGTACTTC
TRBJ1-1 NA TRBV19 NA CASSGVMNTEAFF TGTGCCAGTAGTGGTGTGATGAACACTGAAGCTTTCTTT
TRBJ2-7 TRBD2 TRBV7-9 once CASSPGTIEQYF TGTGCCAGCAGCCCCGGGACTATCGAGCAGTACTTC
TRBJ2-7 TRBD1 TRBV19 NA CASSIPRVGTGFSYEQYF TGTGCCAGTAGTATCCCCCGTGTCGGGACAGGGTTCTCCTACGAGCAGTACTTC
TRBJ1-6 TRBD1 TRBV14 NA CASRFDRANSPLHF TGTGCCAGTCGATTCGACAGGGCTAATTCACCCCTCCACTTT
TRBJ1-1 TRBD1 TRBV6-1 NA CASSEAGGNTEAFF TGTGCCAGCAGTGAGGCAGGGGGTAACACTGAAGCTTTCTTT
TRBJ2-4 NA TRBV19 NA CASSMGPNIQYF TGTGCCAGTAGTATGGGCCCAAACATTCAGTACTTC
TRBJ1-1 NA TRBV27 NA CASSHVPGTAFF TGTGCCAGTTCTCACGTTCCTGGGACGGCTTTCTTT
TRBJ2-5 NA TRBV2 NA CASSERWLETQYF TGTGCCAGCAGTGAAAGGTGGTTAGAGACCCAGTACTTC